The next 20 T cell receptor beta chains were all read from a single sample in a study of vaccination and CD4 T cells after COVID-19. The treatment is: approximately 9-day PBMC culture with coronavirus spike peptide pools or control peptides (ViraFEST assay). Sequence data for DNA of cultured CD4+ T cells were generated by the Oncomine TCR Beta short-read assay. TCRdb independently ran MiXCR on the PCR reads; one entry per CDR3 protein. The sample comprises around 26,000 distinct CDR3 sequences, over 60% of which are singletons, and under 6.5% rests with the top ten. Antigens for these TCRs are unknown. The sequencing sample was made of CD4+ T cells from blood, cultured in vitro. These receptors came from a human donor who had recovered from COVID-19.

This clonotype has only a few counts. This chain joins TRBV7-9 and TRBJ1-6, with 7 bases that match TRBD1. CDR3 length equals 14 residues. The V gene end was trimmed by 4 bases and the J gene end by 10 bases; junction bases not matched to a gene: 7. The germline V gene encodes CDR1 SEHNR and CDR2 FQNEAQ (reference sequence). The CDR3 reads CASSYTRGGSPLHF. The CDR3, as DNA: TGTGCCAGCAGCTACACCAGGGGGGGGTCACCCCTCCACTTT.

The CDR3 DNA reads TGCAGTGCTAGAGTGGATGGGACAGATACGCAGTATTTT. It is translated as CSARVDGTDTQYF. The V call is TRBV20-1, the J call TRBJ2-3; D is unresolved. Germline loops: CDR1 DFQATT, CDR2 SNEGSKA (reference sequence). The length of the CDR3 is 13 residues. Between the trimmed V and J ends, which lost 1 base and 3 bases, there was a span of 8 bases.

The chain joins TRBV6-1 to TRBJ2-3, with D possibly TRBD1 on 5 matching bases. The V end was cut by 8 bases, the J end by 1 base, with 10 bases between. The CDR3 extends over 13 amino acids. The V gene's germline CDR1 is MNHNS and CDR2 SASEGT. The chain's CDR3 is CASRTSRTDTQYF. Here the CDR3 DNA reads TGTGCCAGCCGGACATCTCGCACAGATACGCAGTATTTT.

This clonotype is a singleton in its sample. The chain joins TRBV2 to TRBJ2-1, with 12 bases that match TRBD2. Trimming cost V 5 bases and J 8 bases; bases outside gene matches: 7. There are 15 residues in the CDR3. CDR1 is SNHLY and CDR2 is FYNNEI in the germline V gene. CDR3 nucleotides: TGTGCCAGCAGTTCCGGACTAGCGGGATTCGATGAGCAGTTCTTC. Its translation: CASSSGLAGFDEQFF. The whole variable domain, remainder taken from reference TRBV2 and TRBJ2-1, is EPEVTQTPSHQVTQMGQEVILRCVPISNHLYFYWYRQILGQKVEFLVSFYNNEISEKSEIFDDQFSVERPDGSNFTLKIRSTKLEDSAMYFCASSSGLAGFDEQFFGPGTRLTVL.

This clonotype was counted a few times. DNA of the CDR3: TGCAGCGTCATAAGTTGGACTGCTGAGACCCAGTACTTC. This encodes CSVISWTAETQYF. The rearrangement joins TRBV29-1 to TRBJ2-5, with D maybe TRBD2 (5 bases). The V gene's germline CDR1 is SQVTM and CDR2 ANQGSEA. The CDR3 extends over 13 amino acids. The V gene lost 6 bases and the J gene lost 5 bases, with 16 bases spanning the gap.

The gene calls are TRBV7-9 and TRBJ1-1, with a tentative D call TRBD1 (5 bases). The CDR3 runs to 15 residues. V dropped 1 base and J dropped 5 bases, with 14 bases sitting between them. Germline lookup yields CDR1 SEHNR and CDR2 FQNEAQ (reference sequence). The CDR3 loop is CASSLEGLSSTEAFF. The DNA for the CDR3 is TGTGCCAGCAGCTTAGAGGGGCTCTCTTCGACTGAAGCTTTCTTT. Filled out from reference TRBV7-9 and TRBJ1-1, the complete variable domain reads DTGVSQNPRHKITKRGQNVTFRCDPISEHNRLYWYRQTLGQGPEFLTYFQNEAQLEKSRLLSDRFSAERPKGSFSTLEIQRTEQGDSAMYLCASSLEGLSSTEAFFGQGTRLTVV.

This clonotype was seen only a few times. This chain uses TRBV7-2 with TRBJ1-1; D gene uncertain. V was clipped by 1 base and J by 3 bases, with 9 bases between them. This CDR3 contains 14 residues. Germline assignment: CDR1 SGHTA and CDR2 FQGNSA. The CDR3 coding sequence is TGTGCCAGCAGCTTAGGTAGTACCCACACTGAAGCTTTCTTT. Translation: CASSLGSTHTEAFF.

V gene TRBV6-5 combines with J gene TRBJ1-5; no clear D. This CDR3 region has 13 residues. Trimming removed 4 bases from V and 13 bases from J, with 17 bases in between. CDR1 MNHEY and CDR2 SVGAGI come from the germline V gene. CDR3 sequence: CASSLSRGAKQHF. The CDR3 nucleotides are TGTGCCAGCAGTTTGTCCCGGGGAGCTAAACAGCATTTT.

The chain joins TRBV28 to TRBJ1-2; 7 positions match TRBD1. The trim removed 4 bases at V and 4 bases at J, leaving 6 bases unmatched. The CDR3 is made up of 14 amino acids. Germline lookup yields CDR1 MDHEN and CDR2 SYDVKM. The CDR3 sequence: CASSSGDSGYGYTF. The CDR3 DNA sequence: TGTGCCAGCAGTTCAGGGGACAGTGGCTATGGCTACACCTTC.

This clonotype appeared a single time. A junction end diverges from the germline sequence, so it may reflect a read error. The chain joins TRBV27 to TRBJ2-4; 10 bases map to TRBD2. Germline CDR1 is MNHEY and CDR2 is SMNVEV (reference sequence). The CDR3 is made up of 15 amino acids. The CDR3 loop is CACSLAGGGWGIQYF. CDR3 DNA sequence: TGTGCCTGCAGTTTAGCGGGAGGAGGTTGGGGCATTCAGTACTTC.

This chain connects TRBV28 to TRBJ1-2, with a possible D match to TRBD1 (6 bases). The CDR3 spans 12 residues. CDR1 MDHEN and CDR2 SYDVKM come from the germline V gene. Trimming cost V 6 bases and J 6 bases, with 11 bases left between them. As DNA, the CDR3 is TGTGCCAGCAGGCGAGGGGGTGATGGCTACACCTTC. It encodes CASRRGGDGYTF.

This clonotype was observed a handful of times. V is TRBV2 and J is TRBJ1-2, with 10 bases identical to TRBD1. V trimming: 5 bases; J trimming: 5 bases; junction bases outside the gene matches: 11. Germline loops: CDR1 SNHLY, CDR2 FYNNEI. The length of the CDR3 is 16 residues. CDR3 loop: CASSNRRQGAGYGYTF. As DNA, the CDR3 is TGTGCCAGCAGTAACCGCCGACAGGGGGCGGGGTATGGCTACACCTTC.

This clonotype was observed a few times. The chain employs TRBV7-3 and TRBJ1-1; no clear D gene. Germline-derived CDR1 and CDR2 are SGHTA and FQGTGA. This CDR3 contains 13 residues. V was cut by 3 bases and J by 0 bases, with 5 bases left in between. The DNA of the CDR3 is TGTGCCAGCAGCTTTAGGCTGAACACTGAAGCTTTCTTT. Residues: CASSFRLNTEAFF.

This chain joins TRBV7-9 and TRBJ2-7; the D gene is possibly TRBD2 (6 bases). Trimming cost V 3 bases and J 2 bases, with 14 bases left between them. Germline CDR1 SEHNR, CDR2 FQNEAQ (reference sequence). The CDR3 has 15 residues. CDR3 sequence: CASSLTGLTAYEQYF. CDR3 nucleotide sequence: TGTGCCAGCAGCTTGACGGGACTTACGGCCTACGAGCAGTACTTC.

The V gene is TRBV12-3 or TRBV12-4, the J gene TRBJ2-5, with unresolved D. The CDR3 runs 16 residues. V shed 5 bases and J shed 0 bases, with 16 bases lying between them. CDR3 nucleotides: TGTGCCAGCAGTACCCGACCGGGCGGCTACCAAGAGACCCAGTACTTC. The encoded protein is CASSTRPGGYQETQYF.

This clonotype showed up just a few times. V is TRBV6-1 and J is TRBJ2-2, with a possible D match to TRBD2 (5 bases). The CDR3 sequence is 15 residues long. CDR1 MNHNS and CDR2 SASEGT come from the germline V gene. Trimming removed 8 bases at V and 4 bases at J, with 17 bases between. In nucleotides, the CDR3 is TGTGCCAGCGGTCGAGGCGGGTCCGGCACCGGGGAGCTGTTTTTT. This codes for CASGRGGSGTGELFF.

The V call is TRBV6-1, the J call TRBJ2-2, with 10 nucleotides matching TRBD1. The germline gives CDR1 MNHNS, CDR2 SASEGT. V was clipped by 8 bases and J by 0 bases; unmatched bases: 6. The CDR3 runs to 16 residues. The CDR3 loop reads CASGTGALANTGELFF. CDR3 sequence (DNA): TGTGCCAGCGGGACAGGGGCGCTCGCGAACACCGGGGAGCTGTTTTTT.

This clonotype was counted between two and nine times. The chain couples TRBV7-2 to TRBJ1-2, with D hard to call. The CDR3 loop spans 14 amino acids. Germline CDR1 SGHTA, CDR2 FQGNSA. Deletions cut 1 base from V and 5 bases from J, with 11 bases between. Written as DNA, the CDR3 is TGTGCCAGCAGCTTAGGTAGCCAGTTATATGGCTACACCTTC. Translating it yields CASSLGSQLYGYTF.

The J gene is TRBJ2-3, the V gene TRBV15; D gene unclear. This CDR3 has 18 residues. Germline loops: CDR1 LNHNV, CDR2 YYDKDF (reference sequence). Trimming took off 1 base at V and 1 base at J, with 18 bases between the two ends. The CDR3 bases are TGTGCCACCAGCAGAGCCCCGAGGACGAGCCCGCGCACAGATACGCAGTATTTT. Its translation: CATSRAPRTSPRTDTQYF.

Within the sample, this clonotype is medium-sized (0.01 to 0.1%). The V call is TRBV27, the J call TRBJ2-5, with D possibly matching TRBD1 (5 bases). Trimming cost V 4 bases and J 3 bases, with 6 bases left between them. This CDR3 is 12 amino acids long. Germline V lookup: CDR1 MNHEY, CDR2 SMNVEV (reference sequence). The CDR3 DNA reads TGTGCCAGCAGTTCCAGGGAAGAGACCCAGTACTTC. It is translated as CASSSREETQYF.